This T cell receptor beta chain was recorded in a study of blood T cell repertoires in COVID-19. The CDR3 covers 16 residues. Germline CDR1 is MGHRA and CDR2 is YSYEKL. V lost 1 base to trimming and J lost 2 bases; unmatched junction nucleotides: 5. Source study methods: Nucleated cell number was recorded as an estimate derived from reference gene primer amplification. Using immunoSEQ multiplex PCR, the repertoire was profiled, and TCRdb retains in-frame clones only, with some absent. Clone size and V and J calls were adopted from that table, with D and trimming inferred from the DNA. The sample contains around 150,000 clones, approximately 88% of which appear only once.

This clonotype was sampled from a human donor in a cohort sampled during active COVID-19. Sample: peripheral blood. This sequence joins TRBV4-1 and TRBJ2-7; 10 bases line up with TRBD1. The CDR3 sequence: CASSQVPGTGAYEQYF. In nucleotides, the CDR3 is TGCGCCAGCAGCCAAGTTCCCGGGACAGGGGCCTACGAGCAGTACTTC.